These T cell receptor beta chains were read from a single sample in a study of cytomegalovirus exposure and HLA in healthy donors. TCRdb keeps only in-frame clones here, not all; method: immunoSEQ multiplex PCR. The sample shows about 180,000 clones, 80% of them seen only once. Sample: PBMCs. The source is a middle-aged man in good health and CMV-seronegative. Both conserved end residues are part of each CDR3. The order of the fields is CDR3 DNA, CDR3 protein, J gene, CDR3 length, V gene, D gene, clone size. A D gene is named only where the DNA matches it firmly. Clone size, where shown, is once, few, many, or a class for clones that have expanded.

DNA: TGTGCCAGTAGTCCATCGACTAGCGGGGGTCCCTACGAGCAGTACTTC
CDR3: CASSPSTSGGPYEQYF
J: TRBJ2-7
length: 16
V: TRBV19
D: TRBD2
size: few

DNA: TGTGCCAGCAGCCCTATAGGACAGATCGCCACCGGGGAGCTGTTTTTT
CDR3: CASSPIGQIATGELFF
J: TRBJ2-2
length: 16
V: TRBV7-6
D: NA
size: NA

DNA: TGTGCCAGCAGTGAAGTAGCGGGAGGGGGCAAAAACATTCAGTACTTC
CDR3: CASSEVAGGGKNIQYF
J: TRBJ2-4
length: 16
V: TRBV6-1
D: TRBD2
size: NA

DNA: TGTGCCAGCCGACCTCCGGGGACAGGGGGGACAGATACGCAGTATTTT
CDR3: CASRPPGTGGTDTQYF
J: TRBJ2-3
length: 16
V: TRBV7-9
D: TRBD1
size: NA

DNA: TGCGCCAGCAGATCGGGACAGACTTATAATGAAAAACTGTTTTTT
CDR3: CASRSGQTYNEKLFF
J: TRBJ1-4
length: 15
V: TRBV10-2
D: TRBD1
size: NA

DNA: TGTGCCAGCAGCTTCGGACTAGCTTCCGACAGTGAGCAGTTCTTC
CDR3: CASSFGLASDSEQFF
J: TRBJ2-1
length: 15
V: TRBV5-6
D: TRBD2
size: NA

DNA: TGTGCCAGCAGCTTGGCAACATGGAATTCACCCCTCCACTTT
CDR3: CASSLATWNSPLHF
J: TRBJ1-6
length: 14
V: TRBV7-2
D: NA
size: few

DNA: TGCGCCAGCAGCTTGCCAAGGGGCGACAATGAGCAGTTCTTC
CDR3: CASSLPRGDNEQFF
J: TRBJ2-1
length: 14
V: TRBV5-1
D: NA
size: NA

DNA: TGCGCCAGCAGCTTGAGCCGGGGTGCAACAGATACGCAGTATTTT
CDR3: CASSLSRGATDTQYF
J: TRBJ2-3
length: 15
V: TRBV5-1
D: NA
size: NA

DNA: TGTGCCATCAGTGATTGGGGACTAGCGGGGGGACAGAACACCGGGGAGCTGTTTTTT
CDR3: CAISDWGLAGGQNTGELFF
J: TRBJ2-2
length: 19
V: TRBV10-3
D: TRBD2
size: NA

DNA: TGTGCCAGCAGCCTACGGCCGGGAGACACTGAAGCTTTCTTT
CDR3: CASSLRPGDTEAFF
J: TRBJ1-1
length: 14
V: TRBV16
D: NA
size: NA

DNA: TGTGCCAGCAGCTTAGGCTTACAGGCCGAAGAGACCCAGTACTTC
CDR3: CASSLGLQAEETQYF
J: TRBJ2-5
length: 15
V: TRBV7-2
D: NA
size: few

DNA: TGCGCCAGCAGCTTGGAACAGCCTCGCTATGGCTACACCTTC
CDR3: CASSLEQPRYGYTF
J: TRBJ1-2
length: 14
V: TRBV5-1
D: NA
size: NA

DNA: TGTGCCAGCAGGCCCGGACAGCCCCCCTACAATGAGCAGTTCTTC
CDR3: CASRPGQPPYNEQFF
J: TRBJ2-1
length: 15
V: TRBV5-4
D: NA
size: NA

DNA: TGTGCCTGGTCTCTAGCGGGGGGCTACGAGCAGTACTTC
CDR3: CAWSLAGGYEQYF
J: TRBJ2-7
length: 13
V: TRBV30
D: TRBD2
size: NA

DNA: TGCGCCAGCAGCCAGGGACAGGGGGCTGGGGCCAACGTCCTGACTTTC
CDR3: CASSQGQGAGANVLTF
J: TRBJ2-6
length: 16
V: TRBV4-3
D: TRBD1
size: few

DNA: TGCGCCAGCAGCCTTAGCGGATTGTCAGATACGCAGTATTTT
CDR3: CASSLSGLSDTQYF
J: TRBJ2-3
length: 14
V: TRBV5-1
D: NA
size: NA

DNA: TGTGCCAGCAGCCTAAACAGGGGGCGGGAGACCCAGTACTTC
CDR3: CASSLNRGRETQYF
J: TRBJ2-5
length: 14
V: TRBV7-2
D: TRBD1
size: NA

DNA: TGCGCCAGCAGCAGGGACTCCGGATCCTACGAGCAGTACTTC
CDR3: CASSRDSGSYEQYF
J: TRBJ2-7
length: 14
V: TRBV5-1
D: NA
size: NA

DNA: TGTGCCAGCAGCATGGACAGGGCTGAGCAGTTCTTC
CDR3: CASSMDRAEQFF
J: TRBJ2-1
length: 12
V: TRBV5-6
D: TRBD1
size: NA

DNA: TGTGCCAGCAGCTTAACTAGCGGCCACCAAGGGCAGTACTTC
CDR3: CASSLTSGHQGQYF
J: TRBJ2-7
length: 14
V: TRBV13
D: TRBD2
size: NA

DNA: TGTGCCAGCAGCGTAGGGGAGCTTCGAGGGACTGAAGCTTTCTTT
CDR3: CASSVGELRGTEAFF
J: TRBJ1-1
length: 15
V: TRBV9
D: NA
size: NA

DNA: TGTGCCAGCAGTTACTGGGGACAGAAGAATGAGCAGTTCTTC
CDR3: CASSYWGQKNEQFF
J: TRBJ2-1
length: 14
V: TRBV6-6
D: TRBD1
size: NA

DNA: TGTTCCAGCAGCCCTCGGGTTAGCGGGGTGTACTCCTACGAGCAGTACTTC
CDR3: CSSSPRVSGVYSYEQYF
J: TRBJ2-7
length: 17
V: TRBV7-9
D: TRBD2
size: NA

DNA: TGCAGCGTTTTGGACAGCAACACTGAAGCTTTCTTT
CDR3: CSVLDSNTEAFF
J: TRBJ1-1
length: 12
V: TRBV29-1
D: NA
size: few

DNA: TGTGCCAGCTCACCACTAAGGGGTGGCACTGAAGCTTTCTTT
CDR3: CASSPLRGGTEAFF
J: TRBJ1-1
length: 14
V: TRBV18
D: NA
size: NA

DNA: TGCGCCAGCACCCGAGGAGTTTGTGGCTACACCTTC
CDR3: CASTRGVCGYTF
J: TRBJ1-2
length: 12
V: TRBV23-1
D: NA
size: NA

DNA: TGTGCCAGCAGGTCACAGGGGGGGCCGGGGGTGGGGGAGACCCAGTACTTC
CDR3: CASRSQGGPGVGETQYF
J: TRBJ2-5
length: 17
V: TRBV7-2
D: NA
size: NA

DNA: TGCGCCAGCAGCGGGGGACAGGGGGCAGGCGAGACCCAGTACTTC
CDR3: CASSGGQGAGETQYF
J: TRBJ2-5
length: 15
V: TRBV5-1
D: TRBD1
size: NA

DNA: TGCGCCAGCAGCCAAGACAGTTTCGGGTTTGGTGGCTACACCTTC
CDR3: CASSQDSFGFGGYTF
J: TRBJ1-2
length: 15
V: TRBV4-1
D: NA
size: NA

DNA: TGTGCCAGCAGCTTACAATGGACTAGCCAAGAGACCCAGTACTTC
CDR3: CASSLQWTSQETQYF
J: TRBJ2-5
length: 15
V: TRBV5-4
D: TRBD2
size: few

DNA: TGTGCCAGCAGCCGGACGCATGGGGCCTACGAGCAGTACTTC
CDR3: CASSRTHGAYEQYF
J: TRBJ2-7
length: 14
V: TRBV5-6
D: NA
size: NA

DNA: TGTGCCAGCAGTTTATTGGGACAGGGGGCTTCTGGCTACACCTTC
CDR3: CASSLLGQGASGYTF
J: TRBJ1-2
length: 15
V: TRBV27
D: TRBD1
size: few

DNA: TGCGCCAGCAGCCTCGGGACAGGGGGTCGGGGCACAGATACGCAGTATTTT
CDR3: CASSLGTGGRGTDTQYF
J: TRBJ2-3
length: 17
V: TRBV5-1
D: TRBD1
size: NA

DNA: TGCAGCGTTGGGGGCTCATACTTAGAGCAGTACTTC
CDR3: CSVGGSYLEQYF
J: TRBJ2-7
length: 12
V: TRBV29-1
D: NA
size: NA

DNA: TGTGCCAGCAGCCCCCCCCGGACTCCGAACACCGGGGAGCTGTTTTTT
CDR3: CASSPPRTPNTGELFF
J: TRBJ2-2
length: 16
V: TRBV7-9
D: NA
size: few

DNA: TGTGCCAGCAGCTTATGGGTAGGGGATAGCAATCAGCCCCAGCATTTT
CDR3: CASSLWVGDSNQPQHF
J: TRBJ1-5
length: 16
V: TRBV7-2
D: NA
size: once

DNA: TGTGCCAGCAGTTACTCTGGGCAGCCTAACTATGGCTACACCTTC
CDR3: CASSYSGQPNYGYTF
J: TRBJ1-2
length: 15
V: TRBV6-5
D: NA
size: NA

DNA: TGTGCCTGGGGCTCGGGACTAGCGGTCGGGGACGAGCAGTACTTC
CDR3: CAWGSGLAVGDEQYF
J: TRBJ2-7
length: 15
V: TRBV30
D: TRBD2
size: NA

DNA: TGTGCCAGCAGCCCAGAGGCCAGGGGGTACAATGAGCAGTTCTTC
CDR3: CASSPEARGYNEQFF
J: TRBJ2-1
length: 15
V: TRBV7-8
D: TRBD1
size: NA

DNA: TGCGCCAGCAGCTTTGTGGGGAGCTCTGGGGCCAACGTCCTGACTTTC
CDR3: CASSFVGSSGANVLTF
J: TRBJ2-6
length: 16
V: TRBV5-1
D: NA
size: few

DNA: TGTGCCAGCAGTAGGACAGGCCGAAATTCACCCCTCCACTTT
CDR3: CASSRTGRNSPLHF
J: TRBJ1-6
length: 14
V: TRBV25-1
D: TRBD1
size: NA

DNA: TGCGCCAGCAGCTCAAATAGCGGGAGAGCCACCGGGGAGCTGTTTTTT
CDR3: CASSSNSGRATGELFF
J: TRBJ2-2
length: 16
V: TRBV5-1
D: TRBD2
size: NA

DNA: TGTGCCAGCAGTGCACCGGGGACCTACAATGAGCAGTTCTTC
CDR3: CASSAPGTYNEQFF
J: TRBJ2-1
length: 14
V: TRBV6-1
D: NA
size: few

DNA: TGTGCCAGCAGTCCCGACGGGTTGAACACTGAAGCTTTCTTT
CDR3: CASSPDGLNTEAFF
J: TRBJ1-1
length: 14
V: TRBV7-2
D: NA
size: NA

DNA: TGTGCCAGCGGGTTAGGGAGGTCACCCCTCCACTTT
CDR3: CASGLGRSPLHF
J: TRBJ1-6
length: 12
V: TRBV2
D: NA
size: NA

DNA: TGTGCCAGCAGCTTAGCCGGGTTGGAGACCCAGTACTTC
CDR3: CASSLAGLETQYF
J: TRBJ2-5
length: 13
V: TRBV7-9
D: NA
size: NA

DNA: TGTGCCAGCAGCGTAGTAGGGGATACTGAAGCTTTCTTT
CDR3: CASSVVGDTEAFF
J: TRBJ1-1
length: 13
V: TRBV9
D: NA
size: NA

DNA: TGTGCCAGCAGCTCCTACAGGGAAGAGACCCAGTACTTC
CDR3: CASSSYREETQYF
J: TRBJ2-5
length: 13
V: TRBV7-3
D: NA
size: few

DNA: TGTGCCAGTAGTCTGACAGGTGGGGAGAACACTGAAGCTTTCTTT
CDR3: CASSLTGGENTEAFF
J: TRBJ1-1
length: 15
V: TRBV19
D: NA
size: NA

DNA: TGTGCCAGCAAGGGGGACAGGGGGCAAACAGATACGCAGTATTTT
CDR3: CASKGDRGQTDTQYF
J: TRBJ2-3
length: 15
V: TRBV6-1
D: TRBD1
size: NA

DNA: TGCGCCAGCAGTAGACAGGGGCGCACTGAAGCTTTCTTT
CDR3: CASSRQGRTEAFF
J: TRBJ1-1
length: 13
V: TRBV10-1
D: TRBD1
size: NA